The rows below give T cell receptor beta chains drawn from one sample of a study of CD8+ T cells in alopecia areata. Here immunoSEQ multiplex PCR was the method, and the copy in TCRdb shows in-frame clones only, minus some. Of 95,000 to 100,000 clones listed, around 60% are singletons. The sequencing here drew on CD8+ T cells sorted from blood, taken at week 4, from a patient treated with tofacitinib. The receptors originated from a human donor with alopecia areata. Each CDR3 is given with its conserved first and last residue. Clone sizes are given selectively: once, few, many, or a class where the clone is expanded.

CASSQEPSGGAGELFF few TRBV4-3 16
CAWDSGVVGEKLFF NA TRBV30 14
CASCPGTGNDEQFF NA TRBV6-5 14
CASSQDQSGPTYNEQFF NA TRBV4-1 17
CASSQERTGSSYEQYF once TRBV4-1 16
CASSGGQGVVETQYF NA TRBV25-1 15
CASSLALWDRATDTQYF few TRBV7-6 17
CASSQGQGLMYEQYF once TRBV14 15
CASSIWGTDGYTF NA TRBV19 13
CASSLLPGTAGELFF NA TRBV7-2 15
CASSLDREYEQYF once TRBV5-1 13
CASSYGQGDGYTF NA TRBV27 13
CASSYSIGEFNEQFF once TRBV6-5 15
CATSRDRSAGRDGTQYF many TRBV15 17
CASSQDPTGGNIQYF few TRBV4-1 15
CASSLLGSTGANVLTF few TRBV27 16
CASNPSSTELYEQYF NA TRBV28 15
CASSEARQGLTDTQYF NA TRBV2 16
CSVEGEGDAFQETQYF NA TRBV29-1 16
CASSLSLGWAEAFF NA TRBV5-1 14
CASSLASRGWLEQYF NA TRBV5-1 15
CASSLGGYEQYF NA TRBV5-1 12
CASSQYPGLGYTF NA TRBV14 13
CASSYSAGELFF few TRBV6-5 12
CAWSVRDGYTF NA TRBV30 11
CASSREGGVFDEQFF NA TRBV9 15
CASSFGMAEAFF many TRBV5-5 12
CASSYQGDYEQYF NA TRBV27 13
CASSYGPGTYNEQFF NA TRBV13 15
CSFYRGNEQFF NA TRBV29-1 11
CSVTLEEQETQYF few TRBV29-1 13
CASSLSRAGPYEQYF NA TRBV28 15
CASYRTGNGYTF many TRBV5-4 12
CASSFQLARGNEQFF NA TRBV5-6 15
CASSPQLRTDPYEQYF NA TRBV18 16
CASSFGRADTQYF NA TRBV27 13
CASSTTGTHFEQYF few TRBV18 14
CASSPRDTLYEQYF once TRBV7-9 14
CATDSGTSSYNEQFF NA TRBV2 15
CSVEDRARANTGELFF NA TRBV29-1 16
CAWRGVTEYFNEQFF NA TRBV30 15
CAISDGRLTYEQYF NA TRBV10-3 14
CASTSAFHGTDTQYF NA TRBV6-5 15
CASSPVSGTGNEPLHF few TRBV4-3 16
CASSETSSSYNEQFF NA TRBV2 15
CAWTKDGYEQYF NA TRBV30 12